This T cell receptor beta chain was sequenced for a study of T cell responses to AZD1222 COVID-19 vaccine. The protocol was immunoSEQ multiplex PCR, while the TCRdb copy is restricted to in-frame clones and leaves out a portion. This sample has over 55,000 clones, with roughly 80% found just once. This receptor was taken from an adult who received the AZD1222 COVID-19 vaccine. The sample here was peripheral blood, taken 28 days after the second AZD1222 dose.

In nucleotides, the CDR3 is TGCGCCAGCAGCTTAGGGGCAACCTACAATGAGCAGTTCTTC. Protein sequence: CASSLGATYNEQFF. The chain joins TRBV5-1 to TRBJ2-1; D might be TRBD1 (5 bases). Trimming left V 2 bases short and J 2 bases short, with 8 bases between. The V gene's germline CDR1 is SGHRS and CDR2 YFSETQ. The CDR3 runs to 14 residues.